These 5 T cell receptor beta chains were all obtained from the same sample, sequenced in a study of response to subunit inactivated influenza vaccine. In TCRdb, the RT-PCR reads were re-called with MiXCR into one record per CDR3 protein. The table records about 540,000 distinct CDR3 sequences, approximately 22% of them present only once. This sample was also put to use in a study of T cells expressing NK-cell markers. That report adds: 5'RACE template switching with UMIs generated TCR beta cDNA.

The material sequenced was CD4+ T cells sorted from PBMCs, taken roughly 12 days after vaccination. The receptors stem from a man aged 50 to 60 who received an inactivated influenza vaccine.

This clonotype came up a few times. The gene calls are TRBV7-9 and TRBJ2-5; D may correspond to TRBD1 or TRBD2 (5 bases each). Trimming left V 7 bases short and J 2 bases short, with 17 bases between. Germline CDR1 reads SEHNR; CDR2 reads FQNEAQ (reference sequence). There are 15 residues in the CDR3. The CDR3 bases are TGTGCCAGCAACAGAGGGGTGGGAGTTCAAGAGACCCAGTACTTC. Amino acids: CASNRGVGVQETQYF.

This clonotype was seen a few times. J is TRBJ2-3 and V is TRBV5-1; TRBD2 matches 11 bases. There are 16 residues in the CDR3. V dropped 2 bases and J dropped 2; count of bases not matched to a gene: 4. The germline gives CDR1 SGHRS, CDR2 YFSETQ. CDR3 nucleotides: TGCGCCAGCAGCTTTAGACTAGCGGGGAACACAGATACGCAGTATTTT. Its protein product is CASSFRLAGNTDTQYF.

A note on this clonotype: This may be a read error, as it is one base from a much larger clone. The chain recombines TRBV12-3 or TRBV12-4 with TRBJ2-1; 7 nucleotides match TRBD1. V was clipped by 4 bases and J by 0 bases; unmatched bases: 0. The length of the CDR3 is 14 residues. CDR3 region: CASSWDSSYNEQFF. CDR3 nucleotides: TGTGCCAGCAGTTGGGACAGCTCCTACAATGAGCAGTTCTTC.

This rearrangement joins TRBV7-9 to TRBJ1-2, with TRBD1 identical over 8 bases. From germline, CDR1 is SEHNR and CDR2 FQNEAQ (reference sequence). V was clipped by 6 bases and J by 6 bases; unmatched bases: 15. CDR3 length: 16 residues. The CDR3 is CASSSGQGGSRDGYTF. DNA of the CDR3: TGTGCCAGCAGTTCTGGACAGGGAGGGTCCCGTGATGGCTACACCTTC.

This clonotype has more than one count but fewer than ten. This chain joins TRBV18 and TRBJ2-3, with 7 nucleotides matching TRBD2. The CDR3 runs to 17 residues. CDR1 is KGHSH, CDR2 LQKENI, per germline. With V trimmed by 3 bases and J by 5 bases, 14 bases remained unmatched. The CDR3 reads CASSPAGRGTIGDTQYF. The CDR3 region has the DNA TGTGCCAGCTCACCTGCGGGACGAGGGACTATCGGAGATACGCAGTATTTT.